The following is a T cell receptor (beta chain) sequence with its context. This record belongs to a study of CD8 T cells in Susac syndrome. Germline V gives CDR1 LNHDA, CDR2 SQIVND (reference sequence). J lost 0 bases, V lost 6 bases, and 2 bases had no gene match. CDR3 length equals 14 residues. RNA in amounts of roughly 0.5 to 1 ug was reverse transcribed with random hexamers. TCRdb fed the immunoSEQ multiplex PCR reads into MiXCR, producing one record per CDR3 protein. The sample holds under 200,000 distinct CDR3 sequences, approximately 96% seen once. Control patients had untreated stable or active relapsing-remitting multiple sclerosis by revised McDonald criteria.

The chain employs TRBV19 and TRBJ2-7; 10 bases fit TRBD2. The material sequenced was CD8+ T cells from PBMCs. The receptor was derived from a human donor with multiple sclerosis. For the CDR3, the DNA is TGTGCCAGTAGACGACTAGCGGGCTCCTACGAGCAGTACTTC. Translation gives CASRRLAGSYEQYF.